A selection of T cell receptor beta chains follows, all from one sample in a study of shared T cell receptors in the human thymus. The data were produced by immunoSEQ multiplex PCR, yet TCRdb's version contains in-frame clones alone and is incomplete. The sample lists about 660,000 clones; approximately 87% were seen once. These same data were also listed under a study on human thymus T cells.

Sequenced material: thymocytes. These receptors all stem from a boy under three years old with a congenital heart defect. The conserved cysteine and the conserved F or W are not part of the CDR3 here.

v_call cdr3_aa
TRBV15 ATSSGSVNTEAF
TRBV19 ASSIGRAPLH
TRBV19 ASSIELEGTSNQPQH
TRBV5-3 ARSLAPGQGKNTEAF
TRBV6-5 ASTTQGARYGYT
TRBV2 ASSMTGLPHSPLH
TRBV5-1 ASSPACGIGYEQY
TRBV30 AWSVRNSGQKNTGELF
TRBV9 ASSTGGYYGYT
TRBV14 ASSPDGRDRTSPLH
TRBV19 ASSSPRDRQNSNQPQH
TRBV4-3 ASSQGGLADVYEQY
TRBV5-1 ASSLEGNSPLH
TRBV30 AWSVSLRAGSPPNYEQY
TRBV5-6 ASSLGPGGSYNEQF
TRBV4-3 ASSQGEELGVGYT
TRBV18 ASSPRFEDTEAF
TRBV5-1 ASSLRTKLYNEQF
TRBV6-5 ASSSGQRTSYEQY
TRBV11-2 ASSLGVTVYEQY
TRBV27 ASRQGASQPQH